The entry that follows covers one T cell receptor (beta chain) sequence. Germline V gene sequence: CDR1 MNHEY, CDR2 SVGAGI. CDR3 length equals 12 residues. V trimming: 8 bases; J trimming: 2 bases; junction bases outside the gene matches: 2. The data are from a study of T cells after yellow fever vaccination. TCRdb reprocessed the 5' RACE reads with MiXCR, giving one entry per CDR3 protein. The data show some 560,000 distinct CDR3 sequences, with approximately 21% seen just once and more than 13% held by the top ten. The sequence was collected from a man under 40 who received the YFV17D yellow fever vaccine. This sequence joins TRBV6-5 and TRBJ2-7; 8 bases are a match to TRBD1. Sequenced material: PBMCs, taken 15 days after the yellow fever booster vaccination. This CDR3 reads CASGQGPYEQYF. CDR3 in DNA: TGTGCCAGCGGACAGGGTCCCTACGAGCAGTACTTC.